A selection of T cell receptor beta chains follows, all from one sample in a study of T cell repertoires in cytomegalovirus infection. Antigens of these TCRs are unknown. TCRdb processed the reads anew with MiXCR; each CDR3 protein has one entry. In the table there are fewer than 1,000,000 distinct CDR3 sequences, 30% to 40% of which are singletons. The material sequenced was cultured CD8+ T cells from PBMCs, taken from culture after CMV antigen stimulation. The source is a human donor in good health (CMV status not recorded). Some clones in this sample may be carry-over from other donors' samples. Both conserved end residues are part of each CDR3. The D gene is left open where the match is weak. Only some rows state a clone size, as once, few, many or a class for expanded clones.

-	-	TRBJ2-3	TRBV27	CASSLSRLMMVGSDTQYF	TGTGCCAGCAGTTTATCGAGACTGATGATGGTCGGGTCAGATACGCAGTATTTT
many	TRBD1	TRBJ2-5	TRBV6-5	CASSSMTGGWETQYF	TGTGCCAGCAGTTCGATGACAGGGGGGTGGGAGACCCAGTACTTC
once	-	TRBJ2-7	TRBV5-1	CANSSGSYEQYF	TGCGCCAACAGCTCGGGCTCCTACGAGCAGTACTTC
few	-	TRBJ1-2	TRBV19	CASSIDPQDNYGYTF	TGTGCCAGTAGTATAGATCCCCAAGATAACTATGGCTACACCTTC
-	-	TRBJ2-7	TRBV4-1	CASSPGTQKQYF	TGCGCCAGCAGCCCCGGGACTCAAAAGCAGTACTTC
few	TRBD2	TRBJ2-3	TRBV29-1	CSVEGVGTMELADTQYF	TGCAGCGTTGAGGGTGTGGGGACTATGGAACTCGCAGATACGCAGTATTTT
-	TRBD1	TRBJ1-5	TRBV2	CASRKVGQSNQPQHF	TGTGCCAGCAGAAAGGTGGGACAGAGCAATCAGCCCCAGCATTTT
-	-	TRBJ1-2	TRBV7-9	CASSLAQRNYGYTF	TGTGCCAGCAGCTTAGCGCAAAGGAACTATGGCTACACCTTC
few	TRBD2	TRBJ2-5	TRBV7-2	CASKAGGRETQYF	TGTGCCAGCAAAGCGGGGGGGCGGGAGACCCAGTACTTC
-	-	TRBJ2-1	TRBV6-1	CASSRGPSSYNEQFF	TGTGCCAGCAGCAGAGGCCCCAGCTCCTACAATGAGCAGTTCTTC
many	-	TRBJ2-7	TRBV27	CASSLPGYEQYF	TGTGCCAGCAGTTTACCGGGCTACGAGCAGTACTTC
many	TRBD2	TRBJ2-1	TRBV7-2	CASSLGAGGPNEQFF	TGTGCCAGCAGCTTAGGAGCGGGGGGGCCTAATGAGCAGTTCTTC
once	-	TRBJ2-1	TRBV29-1	CSVAASMGPNEQFF	TGCAGCGTTGCCGCTAGTATGGGGCCCAATGAGCAGTTCTTC
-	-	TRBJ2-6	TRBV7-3	CASSPSWTRANVLTF	TGTGCCAGCAGCCCGTCGTGGACTAGGGCCAACGTCCTGACTTTC
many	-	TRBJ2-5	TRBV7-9	CASSEQRGTQETQYF	TGTGCCAGCAGCGAACAGAGAGGGACCCAAGAGACCCAGTACTTC
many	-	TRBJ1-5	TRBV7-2	CASSLGPPYSNQPQHF	TGTGCCAGCAGCTTAGGCCCTCCATATAGCAATCAGCCCCAGCATTTT
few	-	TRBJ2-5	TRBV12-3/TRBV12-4	CASRILGQETQYF	TGTGCCAGCAGGATTCTAGGACAAGAGACCCAGTACTTC
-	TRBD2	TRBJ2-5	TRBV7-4	CASSSLLAGKQETQYF	TGTGCCAGCAGCTCCCTGCTAGCGGGGAAACAAGAGACCCAGTACTTC
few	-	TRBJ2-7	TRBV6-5	CASSYEPWNPYEQYF	TGTGCCAGCAGTTACGAGCCGTGGAACCCATACGAGCAGTACTTC
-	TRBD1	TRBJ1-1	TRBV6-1	CASRDRRTEAFF	TGTGCCAGCAGGGACAGGAGGACTGAAGCTTTCTTT
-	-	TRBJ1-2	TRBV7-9	CASSTLEGMDGYTF	TGTGCCAGCAGCACCTTGGAGGGCATGGATGGCTACACCTTC
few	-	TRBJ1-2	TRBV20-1	CSARVSVQSKGYTF	TGCAGTGCTAGAGTTTCCGTACAGTCCAAAGGCTACACCTTC
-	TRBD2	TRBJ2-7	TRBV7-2	CASSTRGGTSYEQYF	TGTGCCAGCAGCACGCGGGGGGGCACATCGTACGAGCAGTACTTC
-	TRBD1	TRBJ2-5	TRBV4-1	CASSRRETGTETQYF	TGCGCCAGCAGCCGTAGGGAGACAGGGACAGAGACCCAGTACTTC
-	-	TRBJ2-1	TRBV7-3	CANIGGYNEQFF	TGTGCCAACATTGGCGGCTACAATGAGCAGTTCTTC
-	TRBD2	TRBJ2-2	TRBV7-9	CASITGTSGRGVELFF	TGTGCCAGCATCACCGGGACTAGCGGGCGTGGGGTTGAGCTGTTTTTT
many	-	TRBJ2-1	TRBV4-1	CASSHLRAYGDEQFF	TGCGCCAGCAGCCATCTCCGGGCCTATGGGGATGAGCAGTTCTTC
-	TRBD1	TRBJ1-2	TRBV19	CASISDRDRGLRGYTF	TGTGCCAGTATCTCGGACCGGGACAGGGGCTTACGAGGCTACACCTTC
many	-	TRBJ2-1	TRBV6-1	CASSPGSEQFF	TGTGCCAGTAGTCCCGGGAGTGAGCAGTTCTTC
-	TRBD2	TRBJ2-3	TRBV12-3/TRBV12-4	CASSFTLAGGPADTQYF	TGTGCCAGCAGTTTCACCCTAGCGGGGGGGCCGGCAGATACGCAGTATTTT
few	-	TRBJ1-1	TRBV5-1	CASSLAIDLGREAFF	TGCGCCAGCAGCTTGGCTATCGACTTAGGTCGGGAAGCTTTCTTT